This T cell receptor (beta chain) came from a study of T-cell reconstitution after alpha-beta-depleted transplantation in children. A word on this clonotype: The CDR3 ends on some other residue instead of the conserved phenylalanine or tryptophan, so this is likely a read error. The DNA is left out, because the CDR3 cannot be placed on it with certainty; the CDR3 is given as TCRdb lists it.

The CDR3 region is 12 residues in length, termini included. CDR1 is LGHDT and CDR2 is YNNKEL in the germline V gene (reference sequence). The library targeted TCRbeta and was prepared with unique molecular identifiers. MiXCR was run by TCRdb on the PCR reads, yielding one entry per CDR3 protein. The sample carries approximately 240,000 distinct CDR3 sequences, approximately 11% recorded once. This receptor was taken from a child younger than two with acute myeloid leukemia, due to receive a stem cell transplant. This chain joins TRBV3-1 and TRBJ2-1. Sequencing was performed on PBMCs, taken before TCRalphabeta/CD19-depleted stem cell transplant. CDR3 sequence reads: CANSQEGRPGFY.